This TCR beta chain was captured by sequencing in a study of Tregs in tolerant kidney transplant recipients. Study-level results: Biological reproducibility was not directly addressed, but technical replication error appeared minimal.

Germline V gene lookup returns CDR1 SGHRS and CDR2 YFSETQ. V shed 4 bases and J 3 bases; nucleotides not matched to a gene: 7. The CDR3 totals 16 residues. Unstimulated Tregs (CD4+CD25+CD127-) and CD4+CD25- non-Tregs were sorted from PBMCs. TCRdb's table, derived via immunoSEQ multiplex PCR, lists solely in-frame clones and lacks some. The sample includes more than 60,000 clones, around 85% of them seen just once. About this clone: Its target is not known.

The source material was Tregs from blood, sampled before the transplant. V gene TRBV5-1 combines with J gene TRBJ2-7; 13 bases align to TRBD2. This sequence was found in a human donor who received a combined kidney and bone marrow transplant. The CDR3, as DNA: TGCGCCAGCAGCCCCGGACTAGCGGGAGCGTTCTACGAGCAGTACTTC. The encoded protein is CASSPGLAGAFYEQYF.